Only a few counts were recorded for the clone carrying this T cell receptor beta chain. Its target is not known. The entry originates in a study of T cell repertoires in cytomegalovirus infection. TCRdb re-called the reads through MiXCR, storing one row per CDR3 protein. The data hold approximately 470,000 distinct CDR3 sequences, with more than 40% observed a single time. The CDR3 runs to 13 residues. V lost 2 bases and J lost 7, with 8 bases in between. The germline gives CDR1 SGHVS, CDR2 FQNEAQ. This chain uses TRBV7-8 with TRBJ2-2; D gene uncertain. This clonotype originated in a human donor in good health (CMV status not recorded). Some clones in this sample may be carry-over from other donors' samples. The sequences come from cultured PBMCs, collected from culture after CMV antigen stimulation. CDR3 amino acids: CASSLINVGELFF. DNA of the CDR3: TGTGCCAGCAGCTTAATAAACGTCGGGGAGCTGTTTTTT.